The 7 T cell receptor beta chains presented below share a single source sample, sequenced in a study of graft-versus-host responses after intestinal transplantation. Sequenced by immunoSEQ multiplex PCR; TCRdb stores in-frame clones only, minus some. The data contain more than 80,000 clones, around 83% of them singletons. These receptors have no identified antigens. Sequenced material: unstimulated CD8+ T cells sorted from spleen or lymph node cells, taken before intestinal transplant. Receptors originate from a human donor who received an intestinal transplant.

The J gene is TRBJ1-5, the V gene TRBV7-2; D remains unclear. In germline, CDR1 is SGHTA, CDR2 FQGNSA. There are 16 residues in the CDR3. V was shortened by 1 base and J by 0 bases, with 10 bases between the two germline ends. The CDR3 DNA is TGTGCCAGCAGCTTAGATCACAGCCTTAGCAATCAGCCCCAGCATTTT. Protein product: CASSLDHSLSNQPQHF.

This clone was observed once. This specimen includes other DNA sequences encoding the same CDR3. This chain joins TRBV19 and TRBJ1-1, with D uncertain. V dropped 1 base and J dropped 1 base, with 1 base sitting between them. The CDR3 runs 12 residues. CDR1 is LNHDA, CDR2 SQIVND, per germline (reference sequence). For the CDR3, the DNA is TGTGCCAGTAGTATAGGGAACACTGAAGCTTTCTTT. This encodes CASSIGNTEAFF.

The chain recombines TRBV5-1 with TRBJ2-1, with D maybe TRBD2 (7 bases). The CDR3 has 15 residues. V shed 0 bases and J shed 7 bases, with 14 bases lying between them. Germline V gene data show CDR1 as SGHRS and CDR2 as YFSETQ. DNA of the CDR3: TGCGCCAGCAGCTTGGATGGGGGGGCGCAGAATGAGCAGTTCTTC. Protein product: CASSLDGGAQNEQFF.

The gene calls are TRBV7-6 and TRBJ2-6; D is unresolved. Germline CDR1 SGHVS, CDR2 FNYEAQ. This CDR3 spans 19 amino acids. V was pared by 5 bases and J by 0 bases, with 20 bases between. CDR3 residues: CASSPSPRKLISGANVLTF. As DNA, the CDR3 is TGTGCCAGCAGCCCCTCGCCCAGGAAGTTAATCTCTGGGGCCAACGTCCTGACTTTC.

The J gene is TRBJ2-2, the V gene TRBV25-1; 9 bases line up with TRBD1. V dropped 0 bases and J dropped 3; count of bases not matched to a gene: 5. The CDR3 loop spans 17 amino acids. CDR1 and CDR2 from the germline V gene are MGHDK and SYGVNS. Here the CDR3 DNA reads TGTGCCAGCAGTGAATATTACAGGGGGCCGGACACCGGGGAGCTGTTTTTT. Translating it yields CASSEYYRGPDTGELFF.

V usage is TRBV6-5 and J usage is TRBJ1-2, with D perhaps TRBD1 (6 bases). V was cut by 6 bases and J by 4 bases, with 12 bases left in between. CDR1 and CDR2 (germline): MNHEY, SVGAGI. CDR3 length equals 13 residues. CDR3 bases: TGTGCCAGCAGGATGACAGGCGTCTATGGCTACACCTTC. Protein product: CASRMTGVYGYTF.

The chain combines TRBV12-5 with TRBJ2-1; 9 positions match TRBD2. CDR1 LGHNT and CDR2 FRNRAP come from the germline V gene. V lost 1 base and J lost 8; bases outside the gene matches: 3. This CDR3 has 14 residues. CDR3 nucleotides: TGTGCTAGTGGTTTGGACTTAGCGGGAGATGAGCAGTTCTTC. Translating it yields CASGLDLAGDEQFF.